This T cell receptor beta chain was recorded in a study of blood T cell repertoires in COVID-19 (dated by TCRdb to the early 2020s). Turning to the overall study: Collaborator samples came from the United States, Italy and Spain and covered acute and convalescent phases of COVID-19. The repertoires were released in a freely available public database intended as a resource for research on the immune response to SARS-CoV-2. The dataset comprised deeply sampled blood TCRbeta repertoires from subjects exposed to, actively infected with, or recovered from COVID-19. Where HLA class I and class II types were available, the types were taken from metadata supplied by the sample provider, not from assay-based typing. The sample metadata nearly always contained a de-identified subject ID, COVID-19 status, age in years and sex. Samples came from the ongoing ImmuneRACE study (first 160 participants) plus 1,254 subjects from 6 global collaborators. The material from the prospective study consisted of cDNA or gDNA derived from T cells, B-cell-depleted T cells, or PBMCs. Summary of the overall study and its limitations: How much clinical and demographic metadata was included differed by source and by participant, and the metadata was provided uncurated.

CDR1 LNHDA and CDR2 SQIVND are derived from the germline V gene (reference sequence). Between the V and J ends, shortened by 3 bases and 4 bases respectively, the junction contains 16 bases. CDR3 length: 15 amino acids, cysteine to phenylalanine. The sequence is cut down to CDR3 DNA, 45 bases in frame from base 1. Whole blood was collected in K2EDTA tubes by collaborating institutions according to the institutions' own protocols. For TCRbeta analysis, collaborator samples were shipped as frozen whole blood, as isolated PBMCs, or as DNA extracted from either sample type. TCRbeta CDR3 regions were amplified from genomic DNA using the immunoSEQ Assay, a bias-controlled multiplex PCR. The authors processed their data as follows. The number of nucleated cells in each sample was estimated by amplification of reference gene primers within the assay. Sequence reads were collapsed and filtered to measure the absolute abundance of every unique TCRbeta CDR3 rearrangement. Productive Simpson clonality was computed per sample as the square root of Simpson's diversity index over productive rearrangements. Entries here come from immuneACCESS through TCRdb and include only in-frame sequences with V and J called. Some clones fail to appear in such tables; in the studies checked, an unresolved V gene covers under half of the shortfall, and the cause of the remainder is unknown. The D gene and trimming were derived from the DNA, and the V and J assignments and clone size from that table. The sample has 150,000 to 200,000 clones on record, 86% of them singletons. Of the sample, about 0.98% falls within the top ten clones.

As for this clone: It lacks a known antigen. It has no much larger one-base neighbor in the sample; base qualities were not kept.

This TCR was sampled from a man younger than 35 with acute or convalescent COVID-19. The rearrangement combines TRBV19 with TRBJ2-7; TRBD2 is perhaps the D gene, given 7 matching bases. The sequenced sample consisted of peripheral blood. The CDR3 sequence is CASSIFPGGRYEQYF. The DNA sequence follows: TGTGCCAGTAGTATTTTTCCGGGGGGCCGGTACGAGCAGTACTTC.